This T cell receptor (beta chain) was sequenced during a study of T cell responses to AZD1222 COVID-19 vaccine. Study-wide results and caveats: Clonal diversity was possibly underestimated; the donors were predominantly white British and more often female.

This CDR3 is 14 amino acids long. Trimming took 6 bases from V and 0 from J, leaving 12 bases between them. From germline, CDR1 is MNHEY and CDR2 SVGAGI. The table came from immunoSEQ multiplex PCR; TCRdb's copy has only in-frame clones and leaves some out. In the table there are some 110,000 clones, 80% to 90% of which are singletons. With regard to this clone: The antigen is unknown.

The TCR comes from an adult in good health. Sequencing was performed on peripheral blood, taken on day 0 of MenACWY control vaccination. The chain is built from TRBV6-5 and TRBJ2-7; D is ambiguous. CDR3 nucleotides: TGTGCCAGCAGCCCGAACAGTTTCTCCTACGAGCAGTACTTC. Translated: CASSPNSFSYEQYF.